Listed below are T cell receptor beta chains from one sample, sequenced in a study of blood T cell repertoires in COVID-19. The data were produced by immunoSEQ multiplex PCR, yet TCRdb's version contains in-frame clones alone and is incomplete. The sample contains around 150,000 clones, around 85% of which appear only once. Input material: peripheral blood. Receptors originate from a human donor with acute or convalescent COVID-19. The donor label of this sample is uncertain. Both conserved end residues are part of each CDR3. A D gene is named only where the DNA matches it firmly. Where a row states a size, it is once, few, many or the class of an expanded clone; other rows omit it.

J gene,V gene,D gene,clone size,CDR3 DNA,CDR3 protein
TRBJ2-3,TRBV7-9,TRBD1,.,TGTGCCAGCAGCTTAACGTACGGGACAGGGTTAGATACGCAGTATTTT,CASSLTYGTGLDTQYF
TRBJ1-5,TRBV19,.,.,TGTGCCAGTAGTGTGGACAGCTTCAATCAGCCCCAGCATTTT,CASSVDSFNQPQHF
TRBJ1-6,TRBV30,TRBD1,.,TGTGCCTGGAGAAGGGGACAGGGAAGTTCACCCCTCCACTTT,CAWRRGQGSSPLHF
TRBJ2-2,TRBV30,.,.,TGTGCCTGGAGTGTGTACCGGGATACCGGGGAGCTGTTTTTT,CAWSVYRDTGELFF
TRBJ1-5,TRBV4-1,.,.,TGCGCCAGCAGCCATGCAGCCAGGGGCAATCAGCCCCAGCATTTT,CASSHAARGNQPQHF
TRBJ2-2,TRBV9,TRBD1,.,TGTGCCAAAGTGGGACAGGGTAACACCGGGGAGCTGTTTTTT,CAKVGQGNTGELFF
TRBJ1-5,TRBV10-2,TRBD1,.,TGCGCCAGCAGCGGGGGCGGACAGGGCCGTCAGCCCCAGCATTTT,CASSGGGQGRQPQHF
TRBJ2-7,TRBV2,.,.,TGTGCCAGCTCGGGGGTTGGCTCCTACGAGCAGTACTTC,CASSGVGSYEQYF
TRBJ1-6,TRBV15,.,.,TGTGCCACCAGCAGGGCCCGGACAGCATATAATTCACCCCTCCACTTT,CATSRARTAYNSPLHF
TRBJ2-2,TRBV27,TRBD1,.,TGTGCCAGCAGTCTTACAGGGGTTTACGGGGAGCTGTTTTTT,CASSLTGVYGELFF
TRBJ2-7,TRBV5-5,TRBD1,.,TGTGCCAGCAGCCAAGGGACAGGGGTCCACTACGAGCAGTACTTC,CASSQGTGVHYEQYF
TRBJ2-1,TRBV5-1,TRBD2,.,TGCGCCAGCAGCTCCTTTACGGGGGGGCTCGGCAATGAGCAGTTCTTC,CASSSFTGGLGNEQFF
TRBJ1-2,TRBV7-2,TRBD1,.,TGTGCCAGCAGCTTAGAGACAGGGCGGGGTGGCTACACCTTC,CASSLETGRGGYTF
TRBJ1-2,TRBV19,.,.,TGTGCCAGTAGTCGACAGAGACCTAACTATGGCTACACCTTC,CASSRQRPNYGYTF
TRBJ2-7,TRBV11-3,TRBD1,.,TGTGCCAGCAGTCTCAATATGGGACAGACCTACGAGCAGTACTTC,CASSLNMGQTYEQYF
TRBJ1-5,TRBV11-2,.,few,TGTGCCAGCAGCTTAGGGGACACATCAAATCAGCCCCAGCATTTT,CASSLGDTSNQPQHF
TRBJ1-1,TRBV7-8,.,.,TGTGCCAGCAGCTTGGGGGGGTACGGCACTGAAGCTTTCTTT,CASSLGGYGTEAFF
TRBJ1-1,TRBV5-1,TRBD1,.,TGCGCCAGCAGCTTGTTATGGGACAGGGGAGAAGCTTTCTTT,CASSLLWDRGEAFF
TRBJ1-6,TRBV6-5,TRBD1,.,TGTGCCAGCGGGATCAGGGGGAATTCACCCCTCCACTTT,CASGIRGNSPLHF
TRBJ2-7,TRBV3-1/TRBV3-2,.,.,TGTGCCAGCAGCCAAGAGTCGGGGGGCCCCCGTGGCGAGCAGTACTTC,CASSQESGGPRGEQYF
TRBJ2-5,TRBV7-2,.,.,TGTGCCAGCAGCTTAGCCCGAAGGGGTCGGGAGACCCAGTACTTC,CASSLARRGRETQYF
TRBJ1-5,TRBV23-1,TRBD1,.,TGCGCCAGCAGTCAATCCGGGACAGGGAGTAGAGAGAATCAGCCCCAGCATTTT,CASSQSGTGSRENQPQHF
TRBJ1-2,TRBV27,.,.,TGTGCCAGCAGAAAAGGGGCTCATCCAAGCTATGGCTACACCTTC,CASRKGAHPSYGYTF
TRBJ2-2,TRBV10-2,.,.,TGCGCCAGCAGTGACTCGGACAAGACCGGGGAGCTGTTTTTT,CASSDSDKTGELFF
TRBJ1-1,TRBV11-1,.,.,TGTGCCAGCGGAAGGGGGGGGTTGAACACTGAAGCTTTCTTT,CASGRGGLNTEAFF
TRBJ1-2,TRBV7-9,.,.,TGTGCCAGCAGCTGGGACACAGGATATGGCTACACCTTC,CASSWDTGYGYTF
TRBJ1-1,TRBV7-2,.,.,TGTGCCAGCAGCTCAAGGGGGAGGGGTGAAGCTTTCTTT,CASSSRGRGEAFF
TRBJ2-5,TRBV6-2/TRBV6-3,.,.,TGTGCCAGCAGTCCCACAGAAGAGACCCAGTACTTC,CASSPTEETQYF
TRBJ2-3,TRBV5-1,TRBD2,.,TGCGCCAGCAGCCTGGCCGGGACTAGCGGGGAAGGTACGCAGTATTTT,CASSLAGTSGEGTQYF
TRBJ2-7,TRBV11-2,TRBD1,.,TGTGCCAGCAGCCCGACACTACAGGGGGCCGGGGAGCAGTACTTC,CASSPTLQGAGEQYF
TRBJ1-6,TRBV9,.,.,TGTGCCAGCAGCCCCCAGGGTGACTCCTATAATTCACCCCTCCACTTT,CASSPQGDSYNSPLHF
TRBJ1-2,TRBV14,.,.,TGTGCCAGCAGCCAAGATATGGGCGTGGGGCTGTCTAACTATGGCTACACCTTC,CASSQDMGVGLSNYGYTF
TRBJ1-1,TRBV19,.,.,TGTGCCAGTAGTATAGGTTTGGGCAGGGTGAACACTGAAGCTTTCTTT,CASSIGLGRVNTEAFF